Listed below are T cell receptor beta chains from one sample, sequenced in a study of OX40 agonist ivuxolimab in advanced cancers. The method was immunoSEQ multiplex PCR; TCRdb's version includes in-frame clones alone and lacks a portion of them. The table includes about 76,000 clones, approximately 85% detected once. The specimen was CD4+ or CD8+ T cells sorted from blood, collected in a trial of the OX40 agonist ivuxolimab. These receptor sequences come from an adult with an advanced solid tumor such as melanoma, head and neck, liver or kidney cancer. The CDR3 runs from the conserved cysteine through the conserved F or W. The D gene is left open where the match is weak. A row's size may be missing; if present it is once, few, many or a size class.

v_gene: TRBV2; abundance: .; d_gene: .; j_gene: TRBJ1-4; CDR3aa: CASSGSGTATNEKLFF; CDR3nt: TGTGCCAGCAGTGGGTCAGGTACTGCAACTAATGAAAAACTGTTTTTT
v_gene: TRBV11-1; abundance: once; d_gene: .; j_gene: TRBJ2-4; CDR3aa: CASSSTTGEGF; CDR3nt: TGTGCCAGCAGCTCTACGACAGGTGAGGGCTTC
v_gene: TRBV18; abundance: once; d_gene: TRBD2; j_gene: TRBJ2-7; CDR3aa: CASSSLGGAAYEQYF; CDR3nt: TGTGCCAGCTCATCCTTGGGAGGGGCGGCTTACGAGCAGTACTTC
v_gene: TRBV27; abundance: .; d_gene: .; j_gene: TRBJ2-7; CDR3aa: CASSPTNYLTYEQYF; CDR3nt: TGTGCCAGCAGCCCGACAAACTACCTGACCTACGAGCAGTACTTC
v_gene: TRBV28; abundance: .; d_gene: TRBD1; j_gene: TRBJ1-5; CDR3aa: CASSWDRGNQPQHF; CDR3nt: TGTGCCAGCAGTTGGGACAGGGGCAATCAGCCCCAGCATTTT
v_gene: TRBV25-1; abundance: .; d_gene: .; j_gene: TRBJ2-1; CDR3aa: CASSDTGDYSPYNEQFF; CDR3nt: TGTGCCAGCAGTGACACAGGGGACTATTCCCCCTACAATGAGCAGTTCTTC
v_gene: TRBV6-6; abundance: .; d_gene: .; j_gene: TRBJ2-5; CDR3aa: CASSYSRSAGGEYF; CDR3nt: TGTGCCAGCAGTTACTCGAGGTCCGCGGGTGGGGAGTACTTC
v_gene: TRBV18; abundance: .; d_gene: .; j_gene: TRBJ1-1; CDR3aa: CASSPQGGGTEAFF; CDR3nt: TGTGCCAGCTCACCACAGGGTGGAGGCACTGAAGCTTTCTTT
v_gene: TRBV2; abundance: .; d_gene: .; j_gene: TRBJ1-4; CDR3aa: CASSEALGPWLF; CDR3nt: TGTGCCAGCAGTGAAGCGCTGGGCCCTTGGCTTTTT
v_gene: TRBV5-6; abundance: once; d_gene: .; j_gene: TRBJ2-3; CDR3aa: CASSSTPDTQYF; CDR3nt: TGTGCCAGCAGCTCTACCCCAGATACGCAGTATTTT
v_gene: TRBV6-6; abundance: .; d_gene: .; j_gene: TRBJ2-3; CDR3aa: CASSPDRASTDAQYF; CDR3nt: TGTGCCAGCAGCCCTGACCGAGCTAGCACAGATGCGCAGTATTTT
v_gene: TRBV10-3; abundance: .; d_gene: .; j_gene: TRBJ1-2; CDR3aa: CASQEGEVNYGYTF; CDR3nt: TGTGCCAGCCAAGAGGGGGAAGTTAACTATGGCTACACCTTC
v_gene: TRBV29-1; abundance: .; d_gene: .; j_gene: TRBJ2-5; CDR3aa: CSVVTGRVIQETQYF; CDR3nt: TGCAGCGTTGTCACTGGCAGGGTGATCCAAGAGACCCAGTACTTC
v_gene: TRBV5-1; abundance: few; d_gene: TRBD1; j_gene: TRBJ2-3; CDR3aa: CASSPSGQVRPSTDTQYF; CDR3nt: TGCGCCAGCAGCCCTTCCGGACAGGTCAGACCTAGCACAGATACGCAGTATTTT
v_gene: TRBV7-3; abundance: .; d_gene: .; j_gene: TRBJ1-1; CDR3aa: CASSPAPAHTEAFF; CDR3nt: TGTGCCAGCAGCCCCGCCCCTGCACACACTGAAGCTTTCTTT
v_gene: TRBV4-2; abundance: .; d_gene: .; j_gene: TRBJ1-4; CDR3aa: CASSQDWGAPGEKLFF; CDR3nt: TGTGCCAGCAGCCAAGATTGGGGGGCTCCAGGTGAAAAACTGTTTTTT
v_gene: TRBV4-3; abundance: .; d_gene: .; j_gene: TRBJ2-7; CDR3aa: CASSKGPREYEQYF; CDR3nt: TGCGCCAGCAGCAAAGGACCCCGGGAGTACGAGCAGTACTTC
v_gene: TRBV5-1; abundance: .; d_gene: .; j_gene: TRBJ2-7; CDR3aa: CASSLERNYEQYF; CDR3nt: TGCGCCAGCAGCTTGGAACGGAACTACGAGCAGTACTTC
v_gene: TRBV7-9; abundance: .; d_gene: TRBD1; j_gene: TRBJ2-3; CDR3aa: CASSPMTGFGTDTQYF; CDR3nt: TGTGCCAGCAGTCCTATGACAGGGTTTGGCACAGATACGCAGTATTTT
v_gene: TRBV19; abundance: once; d_gene: .; j_gene: TRBJ1-3; CDR3aa: CATGHMSSGNTIYF; CDR3nt: TGTGCCACCGGACACATGAGCTCTGGAAACACCATATATTTT
v_gene: TRBV11-2; abundance: .; d_gene: .; j_gene: TRBJ1-3; CDR3aa: CASSPPGYTGNTIYF; CDR3nt: TGTGCCAGCAGCCCCCCCGGGTATACTGGAAACACCATATATTTT
v_gene: TRBV11-2; abundance: .; d_gene: TRBD1; j_gene: TRBJ2-3; CDR3aa: CASSLETDRGYRDTQYF; CDR3nt: TGTGCCAGCAGCTTAGAAACGGACAGGGGGTATAGAGATACGCAGTATTTT
v_gene: TRBV6-6; abundance: once; d_gene: .; j_gene: TRBJ2-7; CDR3aa: CASSYSSEGPYEQYF; CDR3nt: TGTGCCAGCAGTTACTCGTCGGAGGGCCCCTACGAGCAGTACTTC
v_gene: TRBV5-1; abundance: .; d_gene: .; j_gene: TRBJ2-1; CDR3aa: CASSSGGVRGSEQFF; CDR3nt: TGCGCCAGCAGTAGCGGCGGGGTCAGAGGGAGTGAGCAGTTCTTC
v_gene: TRBV6-4; abundance: .; d_gene: TRBD2; j_gene: TRBJ2-3; CDR3aa: CASSGLAGGTDTQYF; CDR3nt: TGTGCCAGCAGCGGACTAGCGGGAGGCACAGATACGCAGTATTTT
v_gene: TRBV18; abundance: once; d_gene: TRBD1; j_gene: TRBJ2-7; CDR3aa: CASSQQTGLTPYEQYF; CDR3nt: TGTGCCAGCTCACAACAGACAGGGTTAACCCCCTACGAGCAGTACTTC
v_gene: TRBV19; abundance: .; d_gene: TRBD2; j_gene: TRBJ2-7; CDR3aa: CASSALAGESEQYF; CDR3nt: TGTGCCAGTAGTGCCCTAGCGGGAGAAAGCGAGCAGTACTTC